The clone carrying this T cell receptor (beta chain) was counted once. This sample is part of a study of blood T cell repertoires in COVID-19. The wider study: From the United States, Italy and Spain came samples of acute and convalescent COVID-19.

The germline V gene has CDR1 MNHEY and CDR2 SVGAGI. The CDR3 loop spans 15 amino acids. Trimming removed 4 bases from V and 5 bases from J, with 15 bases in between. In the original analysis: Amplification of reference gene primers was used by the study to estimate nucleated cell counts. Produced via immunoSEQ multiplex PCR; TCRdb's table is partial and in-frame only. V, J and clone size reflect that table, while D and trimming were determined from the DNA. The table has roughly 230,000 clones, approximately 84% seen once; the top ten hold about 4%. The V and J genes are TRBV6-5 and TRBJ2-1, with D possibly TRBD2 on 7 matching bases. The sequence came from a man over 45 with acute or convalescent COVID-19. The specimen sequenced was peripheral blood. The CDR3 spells CASSWGGAFHNEQFF. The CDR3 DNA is TGTGCCAGCAGTTGGGGGGGGGCCTTCCACAATGAGCAGTTCTTC.